This T cell receptor beta chain was profiled in a study of T cell responses to AZD1222 COVID-19 vaccine (dated by TCRdb to about 2021). Study-level background: Because spike-specific TCR depth and breadth did not differ between the two schedules, AZD1222 recipients who got a second dose at roughly 4 weeks were pooled with those who got a second dose at roughly 12 weeks. TCR sequencing was performed for 230 to 250 trial participants, of whom 207 were given two doses of AZD1222 and around 26 were given two doses of MenACWY control vaccine. Trial participants were enrolled into age subgroups of 18-55, 56-69 and 70-plus years, which contained about 150, 28 and 57 TCR-sequenced participants, respectively.

From the cysteine through the phenylalanine, the CDR3 covers 15 amino acids. The entry retains the CDR3 DNA only, 45 bases that are in frame from base 1. The V end gives up 10 bases and the J end 4 bases, leaving 11 bases in the junction not matched to a gene. From a lookup of the germline V gene (reference sequence), CDR1 and CDR2 are LGHDT and YNNKEL. Summary of the overall study and its limitations: Only five to seven AZD1222 recipients were SARS-CoV-2 seropositive at baseline, limiting conclusions about previously exposed vaccinees. Vaccine-associated CD4 TCRs spanned the whole spike protein, with dominant responses in regions 160-218 and 743-854. Participants were mostly white British, with more females than males. The authors suggested clonal diversity may have been underestimated. Epitopes outside the regions mutated in the B.1.351 and B.1.1.7 variants were reportedly recognized by nearly half of the unique spike-specific TCRs. No day 14 peak-response samples were available, so repertoires were characterized only after the peak T cell response. The 56-69-year group was small, and its depth increase did not reach significance, likely because of low power. A significant rise in spike-specific TCR breadth and depth was observed after two AZD1222 doses relative to day 0 and relative to MenACWY recipients.

The CDR3 regions of human TCRbeta chains were analyzed by immunosequencing. The authors' analysis ran thus. Repertoire TCRs were matched against a reference library of SARS-CoV-2-specific TCRs generated with the MIRA antigen-specificity platform. Breadth was defined as the fraction of unique TCRs that were SARS-CoV-2-associated. Depth was defined as the fraction of total T cells that were SARS-CoV-2-associated. Using the MIRA data, each spike-specific TCR was mapped to the spike region that the TCR reacts to and placed in a CD4 or CD8 class. Log10-transformed breadth and depth values were compared by one-way ANOVA with Sidak's multiple comparisons tests. The source is immuneACCESS, and TCRdb retained only in-frame sequences with V and J called. Part of the clones is not carried over; for the studies checked, unresolved V genes explain less than half of this, and the remainder is unexplained. The V and J calls and the clone size are those of that table, but D and trimming were determined from the DNA. Present in this sample are 98,000 or so clones, just over 85% of which were seen just once. Of the sample, about 3.5% falls within the top ten clones.

The sample's time point label, in plain terms: baseline before first vaccination. The vaccinee samples were drawn from two UK trials, COV001 and COV002, one of which was a single-blind randomized controlled phase 2/3 trial testing AZD1222 (ChAdOx1 nCoV-19) in healthy adults. Trial participant PBMC samples were collected at day 0 and day 28 after the second dose for TCRbeta chain sequencing. Details on this clone: No antigen is known for it. Per-nucleotide qualities are absent, and no much larger clonotype sits a single base away.

Rearrangement joined TRBV3-1 (or the pseudogene TRBV3-2) to TRBJ1-3; 9 middle bases align to TRBD1. The source material was peripheral blood, sampled on day 0 of AZD1222 vaccination. The sequence was obtained from an adult in good health. The DNA sequence is given as TGTGCCACCCGTGGGACAGGGCAATCCGGAAACACCATATATTTT. The translation is CATRGTGQSGNTIYF.